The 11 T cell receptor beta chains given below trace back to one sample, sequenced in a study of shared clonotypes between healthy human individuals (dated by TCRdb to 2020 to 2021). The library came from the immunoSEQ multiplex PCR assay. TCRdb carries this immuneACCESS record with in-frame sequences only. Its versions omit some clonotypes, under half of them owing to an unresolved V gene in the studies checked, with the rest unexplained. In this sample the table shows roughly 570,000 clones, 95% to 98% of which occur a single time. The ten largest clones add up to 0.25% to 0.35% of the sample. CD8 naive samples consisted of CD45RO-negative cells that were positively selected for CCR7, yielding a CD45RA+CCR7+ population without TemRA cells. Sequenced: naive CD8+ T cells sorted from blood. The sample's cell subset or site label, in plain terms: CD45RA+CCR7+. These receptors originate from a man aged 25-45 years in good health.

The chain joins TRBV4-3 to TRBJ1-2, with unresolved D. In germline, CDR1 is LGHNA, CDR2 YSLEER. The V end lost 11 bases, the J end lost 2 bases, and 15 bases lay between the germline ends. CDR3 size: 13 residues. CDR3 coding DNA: TGCGCCGCTGAGCCCCACCGGAACTATGGCTACACCTTC. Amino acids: CAAEPHRNYGYTF.

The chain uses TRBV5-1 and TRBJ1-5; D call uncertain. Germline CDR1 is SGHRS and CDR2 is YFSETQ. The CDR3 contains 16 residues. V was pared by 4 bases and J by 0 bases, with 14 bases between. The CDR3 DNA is TGCGCCAGCAGCCCCCGGGTGGTTTATAGCAATCAGCCCCAGCATTTT. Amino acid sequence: CASSPRVVYSNQPQHF.

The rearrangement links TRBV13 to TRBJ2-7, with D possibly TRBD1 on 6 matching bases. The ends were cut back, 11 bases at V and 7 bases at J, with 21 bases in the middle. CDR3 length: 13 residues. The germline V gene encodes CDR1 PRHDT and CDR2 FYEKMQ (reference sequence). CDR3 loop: CAGSQGNHREQYF. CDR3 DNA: TGTGCCGGTTCACAGGGAAATCATAGGGAGCAGTACTTC.

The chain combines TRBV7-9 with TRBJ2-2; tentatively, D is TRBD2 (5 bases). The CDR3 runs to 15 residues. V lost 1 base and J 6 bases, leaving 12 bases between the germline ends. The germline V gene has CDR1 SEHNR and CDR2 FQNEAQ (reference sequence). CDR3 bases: TGTGCCAGCAGCTTAGAAGGAGCGGTCGCCGGGGAGCTGTTTTTT. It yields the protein CASSLEGAVAGELFF.

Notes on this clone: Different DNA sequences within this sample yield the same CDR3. CDR3 bases: TGTGCCAGCAGCTTGGGGACTAGCGGCCAAGAGACCCAGTACTTC. This codes for CASSLGTSGQETQYF. V usage is TRBV5-8 and J usage is TRBJ2-5, with TRBD2 identical over 10 bases. The V gene end was trimmed by 0 bases and the J gene end by 1 base; junction bases not matched to a gene: 0. The CDR3 has 15 amino acids. The germline gives CDR1 SGHTS, CDR2 YDEGEE.

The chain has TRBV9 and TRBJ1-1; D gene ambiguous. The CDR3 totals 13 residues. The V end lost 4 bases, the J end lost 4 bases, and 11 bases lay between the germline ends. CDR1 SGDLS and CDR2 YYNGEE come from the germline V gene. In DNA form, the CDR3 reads TGTGCCAGCAGCTCCTGGGGAGGCACTGAAGCTTTCTTT. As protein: CASSSWGGTEAFF.

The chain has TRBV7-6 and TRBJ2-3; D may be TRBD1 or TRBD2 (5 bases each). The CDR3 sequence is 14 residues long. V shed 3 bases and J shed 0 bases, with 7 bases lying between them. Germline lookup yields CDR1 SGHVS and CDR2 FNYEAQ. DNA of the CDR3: TGTGCCAGCAGCTTCGGGGCGAGCACAGATACGCAGTATTTT. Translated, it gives CASSFGASTDTQYF.

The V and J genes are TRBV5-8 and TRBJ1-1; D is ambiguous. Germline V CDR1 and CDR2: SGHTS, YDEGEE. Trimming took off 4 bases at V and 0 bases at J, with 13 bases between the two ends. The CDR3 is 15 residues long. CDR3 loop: CASSARSNLNTEAFF. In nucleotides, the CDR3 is TGTGCCAGCAGCGCCCGTTCGAACCTGAACACTGAAGCTTTCTTT.

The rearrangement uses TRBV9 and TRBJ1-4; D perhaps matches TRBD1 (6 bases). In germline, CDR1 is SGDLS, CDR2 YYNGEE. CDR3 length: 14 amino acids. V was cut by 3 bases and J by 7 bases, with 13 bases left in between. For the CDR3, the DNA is TGTGCCAGCAGCGAGGGGGGCGCCGGTGAAAAACTGTTTTTT. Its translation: CASSEGGAGEKLFF.

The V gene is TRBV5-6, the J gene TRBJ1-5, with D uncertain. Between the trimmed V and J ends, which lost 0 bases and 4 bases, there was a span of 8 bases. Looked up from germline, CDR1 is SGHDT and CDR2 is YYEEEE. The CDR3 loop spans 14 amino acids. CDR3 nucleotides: TGTGCCAGCAGCTTGGCCGCCGGAAATCAGCCCCAGCATTTT. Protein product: CASSLAAGNQPQHF.

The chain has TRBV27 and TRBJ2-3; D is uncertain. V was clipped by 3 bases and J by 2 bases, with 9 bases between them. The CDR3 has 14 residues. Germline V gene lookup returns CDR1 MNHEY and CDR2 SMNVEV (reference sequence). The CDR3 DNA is TGTGCCAGCAGTTTTCTACAGAACACAGATACGCAGTATTTT. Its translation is CASSFLQNTDTQYF.